Following are 8 T cell receptor beta chains from one sample sequenced in a study of beta chain features in type 1 diabetes. Study observations and caveats: Patients with Type 1 diabetes showed moderately but significantly shorter TCRB CDR3s in all four CD4+ subsets.

The sequenced template was cDNA made from the entire isolated RNA. TCRdb's table, derived via immunoSEQ multiplex PCR, lists solely in-frame clones and lacks some. The top ten hold 2% to 3% of the sample, which has about 120,000 clones, roughly 17% seen once. For these TCRs, the target antigens are not known. The specimen sequenced was central memory CD4+ T cells from blood. The source is a man between 18 and 35 years old with type 1 diabetes.

This clone appeared many times. This chain connects TRBV5-1 to TRBJ2-1, with D maybe TRBD1 (6 bases). Germline V lookup: CDR1 SGHRS, CDR2 YFSETQ. This CDR3 spans 16 amino acids. Between the trimmed V and J ends, which lost 0 bases and 2 bases, there was a span of 12 bases. This CDR3 is CASSLALDSTYNEQFF. In nucleotides, the CDR3 is TGCGCCAGCAGCTTGGCACTGGACAGTACCTACAATGAGCAGTTCTTC. Looking up the rest from reference TRBV5-1 and TRBJ2-1 gives the full variable domain: KAGVTQTPRYLIKTRGQQVTLSCSPISGHRSVSWYQQTPGQGLQFLFEYFSETQRNKGNFPGRFSGRQFSNSRSEMNVSTLELGDSALYLCASSLALDSTYNEQFFGPGTRLTVL.

The chain combines TRBV30 with TRBJ2-7; no clear D. This CDR3 has 10 residues. Germline lookup yields CDR1 GTSNPN and CDR2 SVGIG (reference sequence). V was trimmed by 5 bases and J by 4 bases, leaving 6 bases between them. CDR3 residues: CAWGLYEQYF. CDR3 nucleotide sequence: TGTGCCTGGGGGCTTTACGAGCAGTACTTC. The variable domain in full, with the rest retrieved from reference TRBV30 and TRBJ2-7, is SQTIHQWPATLVQPVGSPLSLECTVEGTSNPNLYWYRQAAGRGLQLLFYSVGIGQISSEVPQNLSASRPQDRQFILSSKKLLLSDSGFYLCAWGLYEQYFGPGTRLTVT.

This clone was observed a few times. V usage is TRBV7-2 and J usage is TRBJ2-1; D assignment may be TRBD1 or TRBD2 (5 bases each). In germline, CDR1 is SGHTA, CDR2 FQGNSA. V was trimmed by 3 bases and J by 4 bases, leaving 10 bases between them. This CDR3 contains 14 residues. CDR3 in DNA: TGTGCCAGCAGCTTGAACGGGGCTTACAATGAGCAGTTCTTC. Its protein is CASSLNGAYNEQFF.

This clone was seen repeatedly, ten times or more. The chain uses TRBV7-2 and TRBJ2-6, with D unclear. Germline CDR1 SGHTA, CDR2 FQGNSA. Trimming pared 7 bases from V and 0 bases from J, leaving 4 bases between. The CDR3 has 13 residues. This CDR3 is CASNPSGANVLTF. The CDR3 bases are TGTGCCAGCAACCCCTCTGGGGCCAACGTCCTGACTTTC.

This chain uses TRBV30 with TRBJ1-5, with D uncertain. CDR1 and CDR2 from the germline V gene are GTSNPN and SVGIG (reference sequence). Deletions cut 0 bases from V and 3 bases from J, with 6 bases between. The CDR3 totals 13 residues. The CDR3 loop reads CAWSVSLNQPQHF. As DNA, the CDR3 is TGTGCCTGGAGTGTGTCCCTCAATCAGCCCCAGCATTTT.

This rearrangement joins TRBV7-2 to TRBJ2-5; D is tentatively TRBD1 or TRBD2 (6 bases each). This CDR3 comprises 15 residues. CDR1 and CDR2 from the germline V gene are SGHTA and FQGNSA. The V end was cut by 2 bases, the J end by 5 bases, with 15 bases between. The CDR3 DNA sequence: TGTGCCAGCAGCTTATTAGGGGGGTGGCTGGAGACCCAGTACTTC. Protein sequence: CASSLLGGWLETQYF.

The chain combines TRBV5-1 with TRBJ1-1, with a possible D match to TRBD1 (5 bases). The CDR3 is made up of 14 amino acids. The V and J ends lost 4 bases and 0 bases respectively, with 10 bases between them. CDR1 and CDR2 (germline): SGHRS, YFSETQ. CDR3 sequence: CASSMDTLNTEAFF. For the CDR3, the DNA is TGCGCCAGCAGCATGGACACCTTGAACACTGAAGCTTTCTTT.

This clone appeared a few times. J is TRBJ2-1 and V is TRBV2, with TRBD1 matching over 8 bases. The CDR3 sequence is 15 residues long. Germline V gives CDR1 SNHLY, CDR2 FYNNEI. The V gene end was trimmed by 7 bases and the J gene end by 0 bases; junction bases not matched to a gene: 5. This chain's CDR3 is CASTRQGYSYNEQFF. CDR3 nucleotides: TGTGCCAGCACGAGACAGGGGTACTCCTACAATGAGCAGTTCTTC.